Presented here are 20 T cell receptor beta chains from one specimen sequenced in a study of blood T cell repertoires in COVID-19. TCRdb's table, derived via immunoSEQ multiplex PCR, lists solely in-frame clones and lacks some. The repertoire has about 110,000 clones, around 82% of them found once; the top ten carry approximately 7%. Sequencing input: peripheral blood. The receptors were sampled from a woman between 50 and 59 years old with acute or convalescent COVID-19.

This chain connects TRBV7-7 to TRBJ2-2, with D unclear. The ends were cut back, 3 bases at V and 4 bases at J, with 9 bases in the middle. The CDR3 has 14 amino acids. Germline values: CDR1 SSHAT, CDR2 FNYEAQ (reference sequence). CDR3 protein: CASSFSEITGELFF. The CDR3 DNA is TGTGCCAGCAGCTTCTCGGAGATCACCGGGGAGCTGTTTTTT.

This clone appeared a few times. The V gene is TRBV9, the J gene TRBJ1-3; 8 bases agree with TRBD1. With V trimmed by 4 bases and J by 4 bases, 4 bases remained unmatched. Germline values: CDR1 SGDLS, CDR2 YYNGEE. The length of the CDR3 is 14 residues. The CDR3 here is CASSPTGVGNTIYF. CDR3 DNA: TGTGCCAGCAGCCCGACAGGGGTCGGAAACACCATATATTTT.

This clone was counted a few times. The chain is built from TRBV4-2 and TRBJ1-3; D unresolved. The germline CDR1 and CDR2 sequences are LGHNA and YNFKEQ. Trimming took off 4 bases at V and 2 bases at J, with 18 bases between the two ends. This CDR3 spans 17 amino acids. The CDR3 here is CASSPGGTISAGNTIYF. DNA for the CDR3: TGTGCCAGCAGCCCCGGAGGAACAATTAGCGCTGGAAACACCATATATTTT.

V is TRBV30 and J is TRBJ1-2; maybe TRBD1 (5 bases). Between the trimmed V and J ends, which lost 6 bases and 4 bases, there was a span of 15 bases. CDR3 length equals 13 residues. The germline gives CDR1 GTSNPN, CDR2 SVGIG (reference sequence). The CDR3 sequence is CACPTEEGYGYTF. The DNA of the CDR3 is TGTGCCTGTCCGACAGAGGAAGGCTATGGCTACACCTTC.

Regarding this clone: Different DNA sequences within this sample yield the same CDR3. The chain employs TRBV7-9 and TRBJ1-1; D uncertain. Germline V lookup: CDR1 SEHNR, CDR2 FQNEAQ (reference sequence). This CDR3 contains 13 residues. Trimming took off 1 base at V and 0 bases at J, with 3 bases between the two ends. The CDR3 DNA follows: TGTGCCAGCAGCTTAGACATGAACACTGAAGCTTTCTTT. Translating gives CASSLDMNTEAFF.

The J gene is TRBJ2-2, the V gene TRBV11-2; 9 nucleotides line up with TRBD1. Germline assignment: CDR1 SGHAT and CDR2 FQNNGV. The CDR3 is 14 amino acids. V lost 7 bases, J lost 5 bases, and 5 bases stayed unmatched. The CDR3 DNA sequence: TGTGCCAGCATCCGGGACAGGGTGACCGGGGAGCTGTTTTTT. Its protein product is CASIRDRVTGELFF.

The V call is TRBV9, the J call TRBJ2-3, with 10 positions matching TRBD2. Per the germline V gene, CDR1 is SGDLS and CDR2 is YYNGEE. CDR3 length: 16 amino acids. V shed 2 bases, J shed 0 bases, and the junction held 3 bases outside the gene matches. Written as DNA, the CDR3 is TGTGCCAGCAGCGTGGGTAGCGGGGGGAGCACAGATACGCAGTATTTT. Translated, it gives CASSVGSGGSTDTQYF.

This clone has more than one count but fewer than ten. The chain combines TRBV6-2 or TRBV6-3 with TRBJ2-1; 12 bases match TRBD2. The junction had 3 bases not matched to a gene; V was cut back by 5 bases and J by 4 bases. The CDR3 is 15 residues long. Germline values: CDR1 MNHEY, CDR2 SVGEGT. CDR3 sequence: CASSMGLAGYNEQFF. Here the CDR3 DNA reads TGTGCCAGCAGTATGGGACTAGCGGGTTACAATGAGCAGTTCTTC.

The J gene is TRBJ1-1, the V gene TRBV18; no clear D gene. V shed 0 bases and J shed 4 bases, with 12 bases lying between them. CDR1 and CDR2 (germline): KGHSH, LQKENI. This CDR3 comprises 15 residues. The CDR3 sequence is CASSPPRSWSTEAFF. DNA for the CDR3: TGTGCCAGCTCACCACCGAGGAGTTGGAGCACTGAAGCTTTCTTT.

The V and J genes are TRBV2 and TRBJ1-5; the match to TRBD1 covers 9 bases. J was trimmed by 0 bases and V by 6 bases; bases with no gene match: 3. This CDR3 contains 15 residues. The germline CDR1 and CDR2 sequences are SNHLY and FYNNEI. CDR3 amino acids: CASRGQGLSNQPQHF. CDR3 in DNA: TGTGCCAGCAGGGGACAGGGACTTAGCAATCAGCCCCAGCATTTT.

The rearrangement uses TRBV11-2 and TRBJ2-7; 12 nucleotides align to TRBD2. Per the germline V gene, CDR1 is SGHAT and CDR2 is FQNNGV. Trimming removed 5 bases from V and 7 bases from J; junction bases left unmatched: 6. This CDR3 comprises 14 residues. The CDR3 region has the DNA TGTGCCAGCAGCGCCGGACTAGCGGGGACTGAGCAGTACTTC. This sequence encodes CASSAGLAGTEQYF.

CDR3 protein: CASSLPDTVRGNTIYF. The CDR3 DNA is TGTGCCAGCAGTTTACCCGACACAGTGCGTGGAAACACCATATATTTT. The genes are TRBV28 and TRBJ1-3; no firm D call. Trimming shortened V by 2 bases and J by 3 bases, and 14 bases separated the two germline ends. This CDR3 has 16 residues. From germline, CDR1 is MDHEN and CDR2 SYDVKM. The whole variable domain, filled in from reference TRBV28 and TRBJ1-3, reads DVKVTQSSRYLVKRTGEKVFLECVQDMDHENMFWYRQDPGLGLRLIYFSYDVKMKEKGDIPEGYSVSREKKERFSLILESASTNQTSMYLCASSLPDTVRGNTIYFGEGSWLTVV.

Written as DNA, the CDR3 is TGTGCCAGTAGGCCGGGAAACAACTACGAGCAGTACTTC. It specifies CASRPGNNYEQYF. This rearrangement joins TRBV19 to TRBJ2-7; D perhaps matches TRBD2 (5 bases). Looked up from germline, CDR1 is LNHDA and CDR2 is SQIVND (reference sequence). The ends were cut back, 6 bases at V and 3 bases at J, with 12 bases in the middle. This CDR3 is built from 13 residues.

The rearrangement links TRBV30 to TRBJ1-2; D remains unclear. Between the trimmed V and J ends, which lost 3 bases and 8 bases, there was a span of 16 bases. The CDR3 extends over 13 amino acids. From germline, CDR1 is GTSNPN and CDR2 SVGIG (reference sequence). CDR3 protein: CAWSPQVIGGYTF. In DNA, the CDR3 is TGTGCCTGGAGCCCCCAGGTTATTGGCGGCTACACCTTC.

This clone has only one observation. V gene TRBV6-1 combines with J gene TRBJ1-3, with D perhaps matching TRBD1 (6 bases). The V end was cut by 3 bases, the J end by 7 bases, with 28 bases between. The CDR3 runs to 19 residues. Germline V CDR1 and CDR2: MNHNS, SASEGT. CDR3 sequence (DNA): TGTGCCAGCAGTGATCTCTGGCAGGGGAAAAGTATGGGCGTTAACACCATATATTTT. Translated: CASSDLWQGKSMGVNTIYF.

This sequence joins TRBV5-1 and TRBJ1-5; 9 bases fit TRBD1. In germline, CDR1 is SGHRS, CDR2 YFSETQ. The CDR3 covers 14 residues. The V segment lost 4 bases and the J segment 6 bases; nucleotides outside the gene matches: 5. The CDR3 DNA reads TGCGCCAGCAGCCAGGGGACAGGGAGTCAGCCCCAGCATTTT. Residues: CASSQGTGSQPQHF.

This clone was seen once. The rearrangement links TRBV29-1 to TRBJ2-1; maybe TRBD1 (6 bases). Between the trimmed V and J ends, which lost 2 bases and 8 bases, there was a span of 13 bases. CDR3 length: 13 residues. CDR1 is SQVTM and CDR2 is ANQGSEA in the germline V gene. For the CDR3, the DNA is TGCAGCGTTGAACCGACAGGTCCGGATGAGCAGTTCTTC. It codes for CSVEPTGPDEQFF.

This sequence joins TRBV10-2 and TRBJ1-4, with TRBD1 as a possible D gene (5 bases). Germline lookup yields CDR1 WSHSY and CDR2 SAAADI. Trimming left V 3 bases short and J 5 bases short, with 16 bases between. CDR3 length: 16 amino acids. The CDR3 nucleotides read TGCGCCAGCAGTGATGGGGCGTGGAGCCAGAATGAAAAACTGTTTTTT. Encoded protein: CASSDGAWSQNEKLFF.

The chain employs TRBV19 and TRBJ2-7, with TRBD1 matching over 9 bases. CDR1 and CDR2 (germline): LNHDA, SQIVND (reference sequence). V shed 5 bases and J 0 bases; nucleotides not matched to a gene: 5. This CDR3 is built from 15 residues. CDR3 in amino acids: CASSLGQGRSYEQYF. CDR3 DNA: TGTGCCAGTAGTTTGGGACAGGGACGCTCCTACGAGCAGTACTTC.

This clone was seen only once. The gene calls are TRBV2 and TRBJ1-5, with D hard to call. V was pared by 4 bases and J by 6 bases, with 13 bases between. The CDR3 length is 14 residues. Looked up from germline, CDR1 is SNHLY and CDR2 is FYNNEI. The CDR3 spells CASSGRAPGQPQHF. As DNA, the CDR3 is TGTGCCAGCAGTGGCCGAGCCCCCGGTCAGCCCCAGCATTTT.